This T cell receptor (beta chain) derives from a study of cytomegalovirus exposure and HLA in healthy donors. PCR primers comprised 60 Vbeta and 13 Jbeta primers. TCRdb's copy holds only in-frame clones and misses some; the assay was immunoSEQ multiplex PCR. The sample shows some 210,000 clones, over 80% of them seen only once. This receptor was taken from a man aged 30 to 45 in good health and CMV-seronegative. The material sequenced was PBMCs.

For the CDR3, the DNA is TGTGCCAGCAGTGATTGGGACAGGGGTAATTCACCCCTCCACTTT. Protein sequence: CASSDWDRGNSPLHF. This chain joins TRBV2 and TRBJ1-6; 10 nucleotides line up with TRBD1. The CDR3 has 15 amino acids. With 3 bases clipped from V and 6 bases from J, the junction kept 2 bases outside the gene matches. The germline V gene has CDR1 SNHLY and CDR2 FYNNEI.